Below, 8 T cell receptor beta chains from the same sample are listed, as sequenced in a study of T cells after yellow fever vaccination. TCRdb analysed the 5' RACE reads with MiXCR anew, one entry per CDR3 protein. The table has 200,000 to 300,000 distinct CDR3 sequences, approximately 6.7% seen once. The sample here was CD4+ T cells sorted from PBMCs, taken on the day of the yellow fever booster vaccination. Receptors were obtained from a man in his thirties or forties who received the YFV17D yellow fever vaccine.

This clonotype was picked up a small number of times. The chain recombines TRBV5-1 with TRBJ2-7; D uncertain. The CDR3 loop spans 14 amino acids. Germline lookup yields CDR1 SGHRS and CDR2 YFSETQ. Trimming took off 0 bases at V and 4 bases at J, with 11 bases between the two ends. The CDR3 region has the DNA TGCGCCAGCAGCTTGGCTGGGCTCCCGTACGAGCAGTACTTC. The encoded protein is CASSLAGLPYEQYF.

The sample holds a few counts of this clonotype. This chain connects TRBV20-1 to TRBJ2-1; 14 nucleotides match TRBD2. The trim removed 6 bases at V and 7 bases at J, leaving 8 bases unmatched. Germline V CDR1 and CDR2: DFQATT, SNEGSKA (reference sequence). The CDR3 runs to 15 residues. The CDR3 sequence: CSAPGTSGRGNEQFF. As DNA, the CDR3 is TGCAGTGCCCCCGGGACTAGCGGGAGAGGGAATGAGCAGTTCTTC.

Many counts were recorded for this clonotype. The J gene is TRBJ2-2, the V gene TRBV7-2; D remains unclear. The V end lost 5 bases, the J end lost 7 bases, and 8 bases lay between the germline ends. This CDR3 contains 12 residues. Looked up from germline, CDR1 is SGHTA and CDR2 is FQGNSA. The CDR3 nucleotides are TGTGCCAGCAGCCCCACCCACGGGGAGCTGTTTTTT. It codes for CASSPTHGELFF.

J is TRBJ2-2 and V is TRBV7-2; 7 bases agree with TRBD1. Germline loops: CDR1 SGHTA, CDR2 FQGNSA. The CDR3 is 15 residues long. V was clipped by 5 bases and J by 5 bases; unmatched bases: 8. CDR3 DNA sequence: TGTGCCAGCAGCCCGAGGACAGGCTTTACCGGGGAGCTGTTTTTT. It codes for CASSPRTGFTGELFF.

The V and J genes are TRBV20-1 and TRBJ2-7; possible D gene TRBD2, 5 bases. V was pared by 3 bases and J by 4 bases, with 10 bases between. Germline V lookup: CDR1 DFQATT, CDR2 SNEGSKA (reference sequence). This CDR3 has 12 amino acids. CDR3 nucleotides: TGCAGTGCTAGCCGATGGGAGTACGAGCAGTACTTC. Protein sequence: CSASRWEYEQYF.

The chain has TRBV6-1 and TRBJ2-7; TRBD2 agrees at 11 bases. The V segment lost 10 bases and the J segment 7 bases; nucleotides outside the gene matches: 15. The germline V gene encodes CDR1 MNHNS and CDR2 SASEGT. The CDR3 has 15 amino acids. CDR3 in amino acids: CATSSLAGASKEQYF. The CDR3 DNA sequence: TGTGCCACCAGCTCACTAGCGGGGGCAAGTAAAGAGCAGTACTTC.

This clonotype was counted a few times. V is TRBV6-5 and J is TRBJ2-3; tentatively, D is TRBD1 (6 bases). Germline V gene data show CDR1 as MNHEY and CDR2 as SVGAGI. V gave up 2 bases and J gave up 3 bases, with 12 bases separating them. There are 15 residues in the CDR3. DNA for the CDR3: TGTGCCAGCAGTTACGAGGGGGTCCGGACAGATACGCAGTATTTT. The encoded protein is CASSYEGVRTDTQYF.

This clonotype turned up a few times. CDR3 coding DNA: TGTGCCAGCAGTGATTGGGGGAATGGCTATGGCTACACCTTC. As protein: CASSDWGNGYGYTF. This chain connects TRBV2 to TRBJ1-2; D is perhaps TRBD1 (5 bases). V shed 3 bases and J shed 4 bases, with 12 bases lying between them. The CDR3 totals 14 residues. The V gene's germline CDR1 is SNHLY and CDR2 FYNNEI.